The clone carrying this TCR beta chain was seen ten or more times. Its antigen is undetermined. The data originate from a study of early T cells in non-severe SARS-CoV-2 infection. As for the study in general: Sequencing of unsorted whole blood was done on bulk RNA, leaving chains unpaired. Findings of the study overall: There was a bias toward anti-spike CD8 responses in VDJdb matching, which missed private and CD4 specificities.

Unique molecular identifiers were attached to individual cDNA molecules. MiXCR, run by TCRdb on the 5' RACE reads, gives a single entry per CDR3 protein. In the table there are approximately 27,000 distinct CDR3 sequences, roughly 5% of which are singletons. The CDR3 totals 15 residues. Trimming removed 6 bases from V and 1 base from J; junction bases left unmatched: 5. Germline assignment: CDR1 SNHLY and CDR2 FYNNEI. The receptor comes from an adult who was a healthcare worker with PCR-confirmed SARS-CoV-2 infection or an uninfected control (not recorded which). This sequence joins TRBV2 and TRBJ2-1; 8 nucleotides match TRBD2. Sequencing used whole blood. The CDR3 here is CASRPLAASYNEQFF. CDR3 coding DNA: TGTGCCAGCAGACCACTAGCGGCATCCTACAATGAGCAGTTCTTC.